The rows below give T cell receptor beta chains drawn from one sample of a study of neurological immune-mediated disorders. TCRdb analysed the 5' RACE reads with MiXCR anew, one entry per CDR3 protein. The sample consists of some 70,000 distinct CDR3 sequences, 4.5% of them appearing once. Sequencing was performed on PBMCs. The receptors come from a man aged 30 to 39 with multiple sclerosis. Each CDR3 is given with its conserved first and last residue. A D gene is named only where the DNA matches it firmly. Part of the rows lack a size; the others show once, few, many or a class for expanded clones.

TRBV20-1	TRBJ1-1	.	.	TGCAGTGCTAGGAACGAGGGGGGCCGAGAAGCTTTCTTT	CSARNEGGREAFF
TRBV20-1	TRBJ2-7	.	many	TGCAGTGCATCCTCTCCCACTACCTACGAGCAGTACTTC	CSASSPTTYEQYF
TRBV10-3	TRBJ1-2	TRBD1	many	TGTGCCATCAGGAGGGACAGGGGGGACTATGGCTACACCTTC	CAIRRDRGDYGYTF
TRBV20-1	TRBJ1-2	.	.	TGCAGTGCTCGAGGGGGGGAACAGTCCGTCTATGGCTACACCTTC	CSARGGEQSVYGYTF
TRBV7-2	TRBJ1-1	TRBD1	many	TGTGCCAGCAGCTTAGCGCCAGGGGGTTTCACTGAAGCTTTCTTT	CASSLAPGGFTEAFF
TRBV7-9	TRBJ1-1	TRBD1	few	TGTGCCACGGACAGGGGTGGAATTGAAGCTTTCTTT	CATDRGGIEAFF
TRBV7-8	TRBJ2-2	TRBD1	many	TGTGCCAGCAGCCCCGGGACAGGGGCCACCGGGGAGCTGTTTTTT	CASSPGTGATGELFF
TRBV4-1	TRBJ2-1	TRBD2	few	TGCGCCAGCAGCCAAGAAGGGATTCCGCTTTGGGGGGGTGAGCAGTTCTTC	CASSQEGIPLWGGEQFF
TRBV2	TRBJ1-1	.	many	TGTGCCAGCAGTGATACCGATTCAGGCTATACTGAAGCTTTCTTT	CASSDTDSGYTEAFF
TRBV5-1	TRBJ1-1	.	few	TGCGCCAGCAGCTTTACAGGGAGCACTGAAGCTTTCTTT	CASSFTGSTEAFF
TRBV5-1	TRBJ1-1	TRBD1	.	TGCGCCAGCAGCTTGGGACAGGGTCTGAGGGCTGAAGCTTTCTTT	CASSLGQGLRAEAFF
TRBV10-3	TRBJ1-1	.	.	TGTGCCATCAGTGTGTCGACGCAGCGCGCTTTCTTT	CAISVSTQRAFF
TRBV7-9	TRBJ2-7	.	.	TGTGCCAGCAGCTTCCGAGGGAACGAGCAGTACTTC	CASSFRGNEQYF
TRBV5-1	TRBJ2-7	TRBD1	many	TGCGCCAGCAGTTCCCGGGACAGATCCTACGAGCAGTACTTC	CASSSRDRSYEQYF
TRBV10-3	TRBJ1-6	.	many	TGTGCCATCAGTGAAGGAGGAACTTATAATTCACCCCTCCACTTT	CAISEGGTYNSPLHF
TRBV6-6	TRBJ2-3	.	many	TGTGCCAGCAATCAGAGACAATCCCAGGATACGCAGTATTTT	CASNQRQSQDTQYF
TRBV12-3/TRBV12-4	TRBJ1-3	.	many	TGTGCCAGCAGTTCTGGGTTTGGAAACACCATATATTTT	CASSSGFGNTIYF
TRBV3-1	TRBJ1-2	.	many	TGTGCCAGCAGCCAAGGGCCCGGCTGGGGCGGGTATGGCTACACCTTC	CASSQGPGWGGYGYTF
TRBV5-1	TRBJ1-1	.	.	TGCGCCAGCAGCTTGGCAAGCCCAGGCTTGAGCACTGAAGCTTTCTTT	CASSLASPGLSTEAFF
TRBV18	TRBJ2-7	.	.	TGTGCCAGCTCACCACAGAAAATCTCCTACGAGCAGTACTTC	CASSPQKISYEQYF
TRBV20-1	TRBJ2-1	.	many	TGCAGTGCTTTAAGGACGGGAAATGAGCAGTTCTTC	CSALRTGNEQFF
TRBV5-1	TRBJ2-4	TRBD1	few	TGCGCCAGCAGCCCCTCCAGACAGGGGTATGACATTCAGTACTTC	CASSPSRQGYDIQYF
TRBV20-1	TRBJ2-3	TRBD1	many	TGCAGTGCTGCCCCGACAGGGGGGTACACAGATACGCAGTATTTT	CSAAPTGGYTDTQYF
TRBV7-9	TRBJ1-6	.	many	TGTGCCAGCAGCGCTGGACGTGTAAAGAATTCACCCCTCCACTTT	CASSAGRVKNSPLHF
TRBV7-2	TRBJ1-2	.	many	TGTGCCAGCAGCTTAGCGAGGGGGACCAAAAATGGCTACACCTTC	CASSLARGTKNGYTF
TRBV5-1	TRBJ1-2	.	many	TGCGCCAGCAGCTTGGCCCTCCGACCCGCCGGCTACACCTTC	CASSLALRPAGYTF
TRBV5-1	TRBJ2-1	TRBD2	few	TGCGCCAGCAGCTTGGGGCTAGCGGGGCTCGATGAGCAGTTCTTC	CASSLGLAGLDEQFF
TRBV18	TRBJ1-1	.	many	TGTGCCAGCTCACCAGGGGAGGACACTGAAGCTTTCTTT	CASSPGEDTEAFF
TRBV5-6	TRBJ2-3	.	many	TGTGCCAGCAGGTACGGGACTAGCACAGATACGCAGTATTTT	CASRYGTSTDTQYF
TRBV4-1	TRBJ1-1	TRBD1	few	TGCGCCAGCACCTATACCGGGACAGACACTGAAGCTTTCTTT	CASTYTGTDTEAFF
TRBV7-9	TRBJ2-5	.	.	TGTGCCAGCAGCTTAGTTCTAAGGAGGGCGGAGACCCAGTACTTC	CASSLVLRRAETQYF
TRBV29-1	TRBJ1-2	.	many	TGCAGCGTTGAAGGTGGCAGGGAGACTAACTATGGCTACACCTTC	CSVEGGRETNYGYTF
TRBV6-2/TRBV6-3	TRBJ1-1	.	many	TGTGCCAGCAGTTATGTGAACACTGAAGCTTTCTTT	CASSYVNTEAFF
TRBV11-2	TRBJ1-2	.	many	TGTGCCAGCAGGATCGACGGTGGCTACACCTTC	CASRIDGGYTF
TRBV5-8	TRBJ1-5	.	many	TGTGCCAGCAGCTCCCGACGGGGGGGCAATCAGCCCCAGCATTTT	CASSSRRGGNQPQHF